The source of this TCR beta chain is a study of T cell repertoires in cytomegalovirus infection. At the level of the study: HLA-B-restricted CMV epitopes that are well studied, plus recently identified HLA-C-restricted ones, were used by the study. Based on public TCR beta signatures, there were indications of CMV infection and of a matching HLA type.

Study-wide findings and caveats: Clonotype analysis showed dominance of the ex vivo response by HLA-C-restricted CMV-specific TCR beta clonotypes.

This clonotype was found a few times. Its antigen is as yet unknown. TCRdb used MiXCR to reprocess the reads, holding one entry per CDR3 protein. Among around 71,000 distinct CDR3 sequences listed, about 40% were seen once. The germline CDR1 and CDR2 sequences are SEHNR and FQNEAQ (reference sequence). V was shortened by 5 bases and J by 6 bases, with 19 bases between the two germline ends. The CDR3 is 15 residues long. The sequence derives from a human donor in good health (CMV status not recorded). Some clones in this sample may be carry-over from other donors' samples. The source was CD8+ T cells from cultured PBMCs, collected from culture after CMV antigen stimulation. The rearrangement links TRBV7-9 to TRBJ1-2, with D perhaps TRBD1 (5 bases). CDR3 sequence reads: CASSPPLGPPDGYTF. CDR3 nucleotides: TGTGCCAGCAGCCCGCCCCTGGGACCCCCCGATGGCTACACCTTC.